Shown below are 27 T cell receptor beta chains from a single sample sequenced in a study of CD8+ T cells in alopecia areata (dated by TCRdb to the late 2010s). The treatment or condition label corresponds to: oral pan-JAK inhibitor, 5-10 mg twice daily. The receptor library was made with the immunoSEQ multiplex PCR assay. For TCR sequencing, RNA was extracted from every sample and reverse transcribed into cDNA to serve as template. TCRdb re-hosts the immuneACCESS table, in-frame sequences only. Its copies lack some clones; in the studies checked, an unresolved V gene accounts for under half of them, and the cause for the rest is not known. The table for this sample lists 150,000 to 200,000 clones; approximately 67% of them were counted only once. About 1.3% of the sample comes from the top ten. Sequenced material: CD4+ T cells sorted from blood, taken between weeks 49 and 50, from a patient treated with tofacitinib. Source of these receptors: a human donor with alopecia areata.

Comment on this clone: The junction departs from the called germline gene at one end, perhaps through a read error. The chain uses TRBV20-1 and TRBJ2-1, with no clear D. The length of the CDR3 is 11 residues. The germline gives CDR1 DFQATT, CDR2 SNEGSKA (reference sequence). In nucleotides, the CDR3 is TGCAGTGCCCCCAGTCCGCGGCTTGTGCTCTTC. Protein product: CSAPSPRLVLF.

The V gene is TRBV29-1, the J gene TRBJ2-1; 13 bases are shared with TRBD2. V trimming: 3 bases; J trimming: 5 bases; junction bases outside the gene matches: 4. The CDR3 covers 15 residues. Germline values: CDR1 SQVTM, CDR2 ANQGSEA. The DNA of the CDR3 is TGCAGCGTTGAGCCGGGACTAGCGGGACACAATGAGCAGTTCTTC. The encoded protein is CSVEPGLAGHNEQFF.

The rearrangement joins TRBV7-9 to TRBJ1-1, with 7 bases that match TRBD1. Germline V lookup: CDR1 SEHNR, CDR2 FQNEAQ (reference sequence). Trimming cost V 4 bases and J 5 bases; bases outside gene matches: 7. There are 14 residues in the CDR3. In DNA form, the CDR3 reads TGTGCCAGCAGCTCCCAGGGGGGACCGACTGAAGCTTTCTTT. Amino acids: CASSSQGGPTEAFF.

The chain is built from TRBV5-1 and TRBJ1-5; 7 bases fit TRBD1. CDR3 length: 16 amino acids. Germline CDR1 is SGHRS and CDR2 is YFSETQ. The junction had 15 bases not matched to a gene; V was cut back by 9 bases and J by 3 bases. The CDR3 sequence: CANQGDKGANNQPQHF. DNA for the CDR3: TGCGCCAATCAGGGAGATAAGGGGGCGAACAATCAGCCCCAGCATTTT. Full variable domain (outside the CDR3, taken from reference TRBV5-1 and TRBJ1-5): KAGVTQTPRYLIKTRGQQVTLSCSPISGHRSVSWYQQTPGQGLQFLFEYFSETQRNKGNFPGRFSGRQFSNSRSEMNVSTLELGDSALYLCANQGDKGANNQPQHFGDGTRLSIL.

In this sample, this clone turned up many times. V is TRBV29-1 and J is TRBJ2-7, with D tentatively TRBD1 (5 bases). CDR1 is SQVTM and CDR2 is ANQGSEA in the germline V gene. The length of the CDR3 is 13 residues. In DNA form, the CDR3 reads TGCAGTGCAGCCGACAGCGCCGTGGGGGAGCAGTACTTC. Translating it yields CSAADSAVGEQYF.

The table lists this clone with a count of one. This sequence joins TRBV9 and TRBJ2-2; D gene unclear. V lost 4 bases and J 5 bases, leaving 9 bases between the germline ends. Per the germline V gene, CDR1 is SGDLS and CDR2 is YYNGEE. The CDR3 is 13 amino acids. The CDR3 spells CASSLTLTGELFF. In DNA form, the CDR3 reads TGTGCCAGCAGCCTTACCCTGACCGGGGAGCTGTTTTTT.

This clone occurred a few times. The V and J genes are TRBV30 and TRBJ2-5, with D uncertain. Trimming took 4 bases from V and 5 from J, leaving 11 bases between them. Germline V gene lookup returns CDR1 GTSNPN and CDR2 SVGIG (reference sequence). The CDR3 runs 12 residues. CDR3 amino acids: CAWTQNAETQYF. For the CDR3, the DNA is TGTGCCTGGACCCAAAACGCGGAGACCCAGTACTTC.

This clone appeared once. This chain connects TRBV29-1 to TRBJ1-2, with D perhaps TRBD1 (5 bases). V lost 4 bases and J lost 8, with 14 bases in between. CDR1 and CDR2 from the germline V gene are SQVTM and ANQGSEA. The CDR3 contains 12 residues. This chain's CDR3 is CSVGGRVVGYTF. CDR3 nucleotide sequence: TGCAGCGTTGGCGGCAGGGTCGTGGGCTACACCTTC.

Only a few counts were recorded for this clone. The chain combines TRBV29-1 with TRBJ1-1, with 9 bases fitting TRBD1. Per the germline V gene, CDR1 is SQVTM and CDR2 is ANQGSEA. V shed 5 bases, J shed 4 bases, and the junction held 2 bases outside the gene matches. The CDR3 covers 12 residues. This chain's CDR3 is CSVTGGITEAFF. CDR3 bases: TGCAGCGTTACAGGGGGCATCACTGAAGCTTTCTTT.

CDR3 coding DNA: TGTGCCAGCAGCCTATACGGACAGGGTATTAGCACAGATACGCAGTATTTT. Translating it yields CASSLYGQGISTDTQYF. This sequence joins TRBV7-8 and TRBJ2-3; 8 bases fit TRBD1. V was clipped by 5 bases and J by 0 bases; unmatched bases: 10. Germline V CDR1 and CDR2: SGHVS, FQNEAQ. This CDR3 has 17 amino acids.

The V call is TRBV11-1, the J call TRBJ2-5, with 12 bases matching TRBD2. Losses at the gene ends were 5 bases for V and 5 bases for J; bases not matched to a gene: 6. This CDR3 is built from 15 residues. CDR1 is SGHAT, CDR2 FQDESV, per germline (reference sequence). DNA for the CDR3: TGTGCCAGCAGCCCACCCACTAGCGGGGGGGAGACCCAGTACTTC. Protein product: CASSPPTSGGETQYF.

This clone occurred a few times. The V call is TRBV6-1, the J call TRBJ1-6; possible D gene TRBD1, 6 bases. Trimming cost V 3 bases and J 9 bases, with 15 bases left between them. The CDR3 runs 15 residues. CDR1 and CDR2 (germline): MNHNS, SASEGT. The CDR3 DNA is TGTGCCAGCAGTGACTTTACAGGGATGGTTTCACCCCTCCACTTT. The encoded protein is CASSDFTGMVSPLHF.

The chain's CDR3 is CAWSASVAGELFF. CDR3 bases: TGTGCCTGGAGTGCTAGCGTGGCCGGGGAGCTGTTTTTT. This chain connects TRBV30 to TRBJ2-2, with D maybe TRBD2 (6 bases). V was pared by 1 base and J by 6 bases, with 9 bases between. CDR1 GTSNPN and CDR2 SVGIG come from the germline V gene (reference sequence). CDR3 size: 13 residues.

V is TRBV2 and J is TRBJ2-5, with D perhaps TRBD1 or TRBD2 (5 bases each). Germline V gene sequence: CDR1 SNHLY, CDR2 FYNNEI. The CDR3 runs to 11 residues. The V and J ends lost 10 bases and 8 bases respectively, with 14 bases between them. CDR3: CATEGLGTQYF. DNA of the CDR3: TGTGCCACCGAGGGGCTAGGAACCCAGTACTTC.

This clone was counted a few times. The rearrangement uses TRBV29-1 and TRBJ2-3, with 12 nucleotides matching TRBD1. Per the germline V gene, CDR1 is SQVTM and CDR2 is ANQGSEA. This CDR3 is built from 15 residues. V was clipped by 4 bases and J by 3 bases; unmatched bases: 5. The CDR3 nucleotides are TGCAGCGTTGCGGGACAGGGGGCGCATACAGATACGCAGTATTTT. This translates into CSVAGQGAHTDTQYF.

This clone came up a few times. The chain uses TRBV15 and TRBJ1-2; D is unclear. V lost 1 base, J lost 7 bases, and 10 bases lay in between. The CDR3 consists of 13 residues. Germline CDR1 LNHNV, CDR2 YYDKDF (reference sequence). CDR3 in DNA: TGTGCCACCAGCAGAGTAGGGATTCCTGGCTACACCTTC. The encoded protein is CATSRVGIPGYTF.

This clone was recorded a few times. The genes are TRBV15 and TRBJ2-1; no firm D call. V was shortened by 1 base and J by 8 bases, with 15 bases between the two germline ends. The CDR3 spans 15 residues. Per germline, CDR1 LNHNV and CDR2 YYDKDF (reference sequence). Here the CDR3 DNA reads TGTGCCACCAGCAGAGGTACTGACACCGGGTATGAGCAGTTCTTC. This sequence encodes CATSRGTDTGYEQFF.

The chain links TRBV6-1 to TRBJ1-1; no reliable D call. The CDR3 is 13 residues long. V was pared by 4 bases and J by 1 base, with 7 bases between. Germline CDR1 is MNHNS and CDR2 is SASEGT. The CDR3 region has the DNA TGTGCCAGCAGTGCAACAACGAACACTGAAGCTTTCTTT. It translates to CASSATTNTEAFF.

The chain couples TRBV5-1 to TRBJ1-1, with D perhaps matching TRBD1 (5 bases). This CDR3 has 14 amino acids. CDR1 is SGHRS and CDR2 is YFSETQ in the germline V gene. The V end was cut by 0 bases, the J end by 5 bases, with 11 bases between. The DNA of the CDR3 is TGCGCCAGCAGCTTGGTTCCGGGGACTACTGAAGCTTTCTTT. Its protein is CASSLVPGTTEAFF. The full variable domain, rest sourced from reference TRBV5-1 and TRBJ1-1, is KAGVTQTPRYLIKTRGQQVTLSCSPISGHRSVSWYQQTPGQGLQFLFEYFSETQRNKGNFPGRFSGRQFSNSRSEMNVSTLELGDSALYLCASSLVPGTTEAFFGQGTRLTVV.

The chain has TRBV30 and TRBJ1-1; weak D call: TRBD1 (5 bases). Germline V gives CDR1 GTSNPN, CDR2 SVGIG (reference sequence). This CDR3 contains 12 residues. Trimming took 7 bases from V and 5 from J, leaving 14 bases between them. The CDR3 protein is CASDSRGTEAFF. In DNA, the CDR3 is TGTGCCTCTGACAGCCGGGGAACTGAAGCTTTCTTT.

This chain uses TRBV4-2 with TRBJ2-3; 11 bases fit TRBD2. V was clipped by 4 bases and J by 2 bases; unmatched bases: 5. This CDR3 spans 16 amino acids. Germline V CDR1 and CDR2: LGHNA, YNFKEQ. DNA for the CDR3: TGTGCCAGCAGCCTAAAGGGACTAGCGGTCACAGATACGCAGTATTTT. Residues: CASSLKGLAVTDTQYF.

In nucleotides, the CDR3 is TGTGCCAGCAGTGGCCCGGGGGACAGGGAGAATTCACCCCTCCACTTT. Its translation: CASSGPGDRENSPLHF. The rearrangement joins TRBV25-1 to TRBJ1-6; the match to TRBD1 covers 9 bases. V lost 4 bases and J lost 7; bases outside the gene matches: 8. This CDR3 is built from 16 residues. Per germline, CDR1 MGHDK and CDR2 SYGVNS.

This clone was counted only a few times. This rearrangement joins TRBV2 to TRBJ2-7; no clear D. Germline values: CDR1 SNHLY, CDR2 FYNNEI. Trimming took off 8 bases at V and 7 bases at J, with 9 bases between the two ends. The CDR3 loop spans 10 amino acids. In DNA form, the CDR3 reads TGTGCCAGCTCTTTTATTGAGCAGTACTTC. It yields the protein CASSFIEQYF. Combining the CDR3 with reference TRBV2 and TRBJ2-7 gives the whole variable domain EPEVTQTPSHQVTQMGQEVILRCVPISNHLYFYWYRQILGQKVEFLVSFYNNEISEKSEIFDDQFSVERPDGSNFTLKIRSTKLEDSAMYFCASSFIEQYFGPGTRLTVT.

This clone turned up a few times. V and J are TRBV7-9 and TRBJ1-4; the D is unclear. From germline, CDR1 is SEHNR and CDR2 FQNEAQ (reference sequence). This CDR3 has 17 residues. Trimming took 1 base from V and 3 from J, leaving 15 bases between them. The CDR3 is CASSLGTPALANEKLFF. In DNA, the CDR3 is TGTGCCAGCAGCTTAGGGACCCCGGCTCTTGCTAATGAAAAACTGTTTTTT.

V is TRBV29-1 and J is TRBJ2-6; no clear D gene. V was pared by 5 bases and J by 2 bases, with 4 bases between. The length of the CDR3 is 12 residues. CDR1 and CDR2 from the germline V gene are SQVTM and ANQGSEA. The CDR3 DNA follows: TGCAGCGTTCGTACTGGGGCCAACGTCCTGACTTTC. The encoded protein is CSVRTGANVLTF.

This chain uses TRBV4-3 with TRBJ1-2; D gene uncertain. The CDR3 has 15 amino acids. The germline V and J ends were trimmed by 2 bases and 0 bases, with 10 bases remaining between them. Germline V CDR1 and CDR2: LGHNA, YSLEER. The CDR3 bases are TGCGCCAGCAGCCAAAGCTCGCGGGCTAACTATGGCTACACCTTC. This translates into CASSQSSRANYGYTF.

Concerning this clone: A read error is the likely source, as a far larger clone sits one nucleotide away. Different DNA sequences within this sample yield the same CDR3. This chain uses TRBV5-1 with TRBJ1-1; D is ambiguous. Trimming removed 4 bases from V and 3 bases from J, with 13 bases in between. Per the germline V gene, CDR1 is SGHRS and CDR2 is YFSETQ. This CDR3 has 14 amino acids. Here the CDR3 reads CASSLSFLDTEAFF. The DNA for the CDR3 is TGCGCCAGCAGCCTATCGTTCCTAGACACTGAAGCTTTCTTT.